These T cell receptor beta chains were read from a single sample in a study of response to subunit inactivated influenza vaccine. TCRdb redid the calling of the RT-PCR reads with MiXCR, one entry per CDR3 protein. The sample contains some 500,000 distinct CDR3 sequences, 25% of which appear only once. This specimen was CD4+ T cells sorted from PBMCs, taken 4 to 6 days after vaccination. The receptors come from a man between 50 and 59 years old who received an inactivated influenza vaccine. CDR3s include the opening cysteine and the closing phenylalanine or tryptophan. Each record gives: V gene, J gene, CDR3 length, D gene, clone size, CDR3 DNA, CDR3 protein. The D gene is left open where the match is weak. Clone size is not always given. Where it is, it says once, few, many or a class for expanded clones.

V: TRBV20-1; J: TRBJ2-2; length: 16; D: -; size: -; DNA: TGCAGTGCTAGAGGGGACCGCTTATTTAACACCGGGGAGCTGTTTTTT; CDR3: CSARGDRLFNTGELFF
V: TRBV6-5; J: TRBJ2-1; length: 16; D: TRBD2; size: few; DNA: TGTGCCAGCAGTTCCTTCCCTTCGGGGGGACGAGATGAGCAGTTCTTC; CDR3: CASSSFPSGGRDEQFF
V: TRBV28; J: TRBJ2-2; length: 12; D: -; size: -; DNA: TGTGCCAGCAGTTTTAATCCCGGGGAGCTGTTTTTT; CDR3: CASSFNPGELFF
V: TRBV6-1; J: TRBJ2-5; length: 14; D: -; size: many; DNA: TGTGCCAGCAGCCCAACCACGGTCCACGAGACCCAGTACTTC; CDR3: CASSPTTVHETQYF
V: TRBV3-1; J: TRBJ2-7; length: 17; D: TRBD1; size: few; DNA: TGTGCCAGCAGCCGCCAGCTGTGGGGGACAGCCTCCTACGAGCAGTACTTC; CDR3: CASSRQLWGTASYEQYF
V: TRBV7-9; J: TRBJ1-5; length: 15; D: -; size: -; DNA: TGTGCCAGCAGCCTCGCCGGGGGACGCAATCAGCCCCAGCATTTT; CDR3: CASSLAGGRNQPQHF
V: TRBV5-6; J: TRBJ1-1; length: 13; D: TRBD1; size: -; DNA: TGTGCCAGCAGCTTGCCAGGGGGGTCTGAAGCTTTCTTT; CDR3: CASSLPGGSEAFF
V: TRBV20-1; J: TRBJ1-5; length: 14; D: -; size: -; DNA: TGCAGTGCTTCGACAGAGCTAGACGGACAGCCCCAGCATTTT; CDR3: CSASTELDGQPQHF
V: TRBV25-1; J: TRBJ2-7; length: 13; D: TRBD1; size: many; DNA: TGTGCCAGCAGCGAGGGGGCGAGGGCCGAGCAGTACTTC; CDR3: CASSEGARAEQYF
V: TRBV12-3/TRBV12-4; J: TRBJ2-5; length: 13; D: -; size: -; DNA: TGTGCCAGCAGATCTAGCCGCCAAGAGACCCAGTACTTC; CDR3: CASRSSRQETQYF
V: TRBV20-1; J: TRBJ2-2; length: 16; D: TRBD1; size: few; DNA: TGCAGTGCTCGAGAGGGCGGACAGGGGAACACCGGGGAGCTGTTTTTT; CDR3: CSAREGGQGNTGELFF
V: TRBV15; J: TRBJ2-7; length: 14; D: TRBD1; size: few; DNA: TGTGCCACCAGCAGAACCCGGGACAGGACTGAGCAGTACTTC; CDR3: CATSRTRDRTEQYF
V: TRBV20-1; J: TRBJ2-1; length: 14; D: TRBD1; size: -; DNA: TGCAGTGCTAGTGTGGGGACAGGGGGCGCCGGGCAGTTCTTC; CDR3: CSASVGTGGAGQFF
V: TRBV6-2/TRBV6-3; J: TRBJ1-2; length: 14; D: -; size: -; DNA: TGTGCCAGCAGTTCGGGACTTCTGGCCGATGGCTACACCTTC; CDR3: CASSSGLLADGYTF
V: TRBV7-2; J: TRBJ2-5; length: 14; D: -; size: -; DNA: TGTGCCAGCAGCTTAGCGGCGAGGAAAGAGACCCAGTACTTC; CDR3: CASSLAARKETQYF
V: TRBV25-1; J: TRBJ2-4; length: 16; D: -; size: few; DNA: TGTGCCAGCAGTCCTCCCCCATCCCTAGCCAAAAACATTCAGTACTTC; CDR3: CASSPPPSLAKNIQYF
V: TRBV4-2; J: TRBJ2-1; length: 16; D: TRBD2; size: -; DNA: TGTGCCAGCAGCCCTCCGGGACTAGCGGCCTACAATGAGCAGTTCTTC; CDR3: CASSPPGLAAYNEQFF
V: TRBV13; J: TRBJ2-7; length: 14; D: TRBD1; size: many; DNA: TGTGCCAGCAGCGGACAGGCCGTTTCCTACGAGCAGTACTTC; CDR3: CASSGQAVSYEQYF
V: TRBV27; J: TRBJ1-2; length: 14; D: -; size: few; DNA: TGTGCCAGCAGTTTATCGGGCAGCAACTATGGCTACACCTTC; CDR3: CASSLSGSNYGYTF
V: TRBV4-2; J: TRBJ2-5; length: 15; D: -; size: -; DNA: TGTGCCAGCAGCCAAGATTCCCGACCGTGGGAGACCCAGTACTTC; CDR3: CASSQDSRPWETQYF
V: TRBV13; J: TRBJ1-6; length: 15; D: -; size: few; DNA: TGTGCCAGCAGCTTAGGTGGCAGGCTGGGGTCACCCCTCCACTTT; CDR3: CASSLGGRLGSPLHF
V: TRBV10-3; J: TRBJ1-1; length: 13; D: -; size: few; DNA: TGTGCCATCAGTCCACGGTGGGACACTGAAGCTTTCTTT; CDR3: CAISPRWDTEAFF
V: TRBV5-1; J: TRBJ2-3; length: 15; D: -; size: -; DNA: TGCGCCAGCAGCTTGGGACAGCTTCACACAGATACGCAGTATTTT; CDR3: CASSLGQLHTDTQYF
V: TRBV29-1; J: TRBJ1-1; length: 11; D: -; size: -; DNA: TGCAGCGTTGAAAGGGGGGGGCCGGCTTTCTTT; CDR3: CSVERGGPAFF
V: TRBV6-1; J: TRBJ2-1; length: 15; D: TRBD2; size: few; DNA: TGTGCCAGCGGGACTAGCGGAAAAGGTGACAATGAGCAGTTCTTC; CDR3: CASGTSGKGDNEQFF
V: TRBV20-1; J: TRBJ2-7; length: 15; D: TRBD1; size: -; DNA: TGCAGTGCTAGAGACCGGGACAGGGGCACCTACGAGCAGTACTTC; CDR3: CSARDRDRGTYEQYF
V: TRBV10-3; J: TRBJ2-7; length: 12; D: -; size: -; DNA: TGTGCCATCGGGGGCAGGGGGGACGAGCAGTACTTC; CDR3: CAIGGRGDEQYF